These T cell receptor beta chains were read from a single sample in a study of beta chain features in type 1 diabetes. Assay used: immunoSEQ multiplex PCR; TCRdb lists only in-frame clones, some missing. The table includes a few hundred thousand clones, around a tenth detected once. Material for sequencing was central memory CD4+ T cells from blood. The receptors were sampled from a man aged 30-40 years with type 1 diabetes. Each CDR3 is given with its conserved first and last residue. A D gene is named only where the DNA matches it firmly. Clone sizes are given selectively: once, few, many, or a class where the clone is expanded.

clone_size: NA; d_call: NA; v_call: TRBV4-1; j_call: TRBJ2-3; cdr3_aa: CASSQDEADTQYF; cdr3_nt: TGCGCCAGCAGCCAAGATGAGGCAGATACGCAGTATTTT
clone_size: many; d_call: NA; v_call: TRBV18; j_call: TRBJ2-1; cdr3_aa: CASSSNQGHNEQFF; cdr3_nt: TGTGCCAGCTCATCCAACCAGGGGCACAATGAGCAGTTCTTC
clone_size: NA; d_call: NA; v_call: TRBV30; j_call: TRBJ2-5; cdr3_aa: CAWTRKGTQYF; cdr3_nt: TGTGCCTGGACACGGAAGGGGACCCAGTACTTC
clone_size: NA; d_call: TRBD2; v_call: TRBV5-1; j_call: TRBJ2-7; cdr3_aa: CASTPSGSFTYEQYF; cdr3_nt: TGCGCCAGCACCCCTAGCGGGAGCTTCACCTACGAGCAGTACTTC
clone_size: NA; d_call: NA; v_call: TRBV4-1; j_call: TRBJ2-3; cdr3_aa: CASSQSKGGSTDTQYF; cdr3_nt: TGCGCCAGCAGCCAATCAAAGGGGGGTAGCACAGATACGCAGTATTTT
clone_size: few; d_call: TRBD2; v_call: TRBV9; j_call: TRBJ2-1; cdr3_aa: CASSVVTSGAQHEQFF; cdr3_nt: TGTGCCAGCAGCGTAGTGACTAGCGGGGCTCAGCATGAGCAGTTCTTC
clone_size: NA; d_call: NA; v_call: TRBV6-5; j_call: TRBJ2-5; cdr3_aa: CASSYSETMAQYF; cdr3_nt: TGTGCCAGCAGTTACTCTGAGACTATGGCCCAGTACTTC
clone_size: few; d_call: NA; v_call: TRBV7-9; j_call: TRBJ2-3; cdr3_aa: CASSLGGLGHTDTQYF; cdr3_nt: TGTGCCAGCAGCTTGGGGGGCTTAGGGCACACAGATACGCAGTATTTT
clone_size: few; d_call: TRBD1; v_call: TRBV13; j_call: TRBJ2-3; cdr3_aa: CASSWGQGTDTQYF; cdr3_nt: TGTGCCAGCAGCTGGGGACAGGGGACAGATACGCAGTATTTT
clone_size: NA; d_call: TRBD2; v_call: TRBV5-4; j_call: TRBJ2-7; cdr3_aa: CASGKRESYEQYF; cdr3_nt: TGTGCCAGTGGAAAGCGGGAATCCTACGAGCAGTACTTC